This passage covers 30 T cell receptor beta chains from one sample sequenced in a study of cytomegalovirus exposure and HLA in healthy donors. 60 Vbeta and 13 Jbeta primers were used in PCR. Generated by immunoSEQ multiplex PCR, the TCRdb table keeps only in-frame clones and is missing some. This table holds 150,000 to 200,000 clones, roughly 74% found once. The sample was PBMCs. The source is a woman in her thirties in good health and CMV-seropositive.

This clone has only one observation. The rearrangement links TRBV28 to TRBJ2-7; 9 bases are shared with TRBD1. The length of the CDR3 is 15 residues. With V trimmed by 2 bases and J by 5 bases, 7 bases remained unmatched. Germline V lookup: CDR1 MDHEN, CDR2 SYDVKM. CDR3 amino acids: CASSLGGQGGDEQYF. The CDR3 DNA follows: TGTGCCAGCAGTTTAGGGGGACAGGGAGGGGACGAGCAGTACTTC.

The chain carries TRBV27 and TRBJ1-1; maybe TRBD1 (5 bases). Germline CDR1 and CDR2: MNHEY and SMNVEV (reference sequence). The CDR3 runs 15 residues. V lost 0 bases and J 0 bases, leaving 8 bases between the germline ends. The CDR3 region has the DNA TGTGCCAGCAGTTTATCACGGGGGGTGAACACTGAAGCTTTCTTT. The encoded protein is CASSLSRGVNTEAFF.

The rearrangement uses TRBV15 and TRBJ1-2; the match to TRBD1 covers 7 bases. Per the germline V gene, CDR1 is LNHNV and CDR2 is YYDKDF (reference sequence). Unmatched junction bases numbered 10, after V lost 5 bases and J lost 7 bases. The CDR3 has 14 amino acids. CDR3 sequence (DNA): TGTGCCACCAGCCAGGGGGGTGGGGCGCGTGGCTACACCTTC. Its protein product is CATSQGGGARGYTF.

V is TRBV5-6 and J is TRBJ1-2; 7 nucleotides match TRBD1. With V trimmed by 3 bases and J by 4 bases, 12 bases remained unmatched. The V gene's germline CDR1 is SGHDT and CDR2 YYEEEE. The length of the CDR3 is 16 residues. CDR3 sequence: CASSSEGRGEAYGYTF. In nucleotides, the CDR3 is TGTGCCAGCAGCTCCGAGGGCAGGGGGGAAGCCTATGGCTACACCTTC.

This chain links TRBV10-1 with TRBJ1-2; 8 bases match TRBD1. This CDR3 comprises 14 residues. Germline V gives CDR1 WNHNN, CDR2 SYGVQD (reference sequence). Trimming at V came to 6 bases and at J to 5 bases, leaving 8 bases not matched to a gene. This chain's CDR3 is CASSAGQGGYGYTF. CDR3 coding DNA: TGCGCCAGCAGCGCCGGACAGGGCGGGTATGGCTACACCTTC.

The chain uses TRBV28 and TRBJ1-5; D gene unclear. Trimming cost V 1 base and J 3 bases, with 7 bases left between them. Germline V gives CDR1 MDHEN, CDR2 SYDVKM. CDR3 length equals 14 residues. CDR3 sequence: CASSLSQTNQPQHF. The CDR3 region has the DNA TGTGCCAGCAGTTTATCACAGACCAATCAGCCCCAGCATTTT.

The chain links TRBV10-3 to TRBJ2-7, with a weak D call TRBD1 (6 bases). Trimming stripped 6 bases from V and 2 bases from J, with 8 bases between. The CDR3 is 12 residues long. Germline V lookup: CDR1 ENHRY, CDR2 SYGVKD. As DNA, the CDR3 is TGTGCCATCAGGGACAGCACCTACGAGCAGTACTTC. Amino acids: CAIRDSTYEQYF.

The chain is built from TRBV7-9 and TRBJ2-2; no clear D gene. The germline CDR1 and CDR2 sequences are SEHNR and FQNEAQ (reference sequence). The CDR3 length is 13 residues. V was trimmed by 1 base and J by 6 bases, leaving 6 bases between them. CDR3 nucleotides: TGTGCCAGCAGCTTAGGCGGCTCCGGGGAGCTGTTTTTT. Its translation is CASSLGGSGELFF.

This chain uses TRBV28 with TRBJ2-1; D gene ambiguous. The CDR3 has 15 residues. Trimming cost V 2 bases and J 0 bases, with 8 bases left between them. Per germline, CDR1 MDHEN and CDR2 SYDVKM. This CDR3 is CASSLRVDSYNEQFF. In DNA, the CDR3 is TGTGCCAGCAGTTTACGGGTAGACTCCTACAATGAGCAGTTCTTC.

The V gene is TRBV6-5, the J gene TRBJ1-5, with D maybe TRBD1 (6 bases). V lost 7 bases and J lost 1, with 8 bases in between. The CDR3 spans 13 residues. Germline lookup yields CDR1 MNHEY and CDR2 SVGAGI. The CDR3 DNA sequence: TGTGCCAGCACGAGGGGGAGCAATCAGCCCCAGCATTTT. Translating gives CASTRGSNQPQHF.

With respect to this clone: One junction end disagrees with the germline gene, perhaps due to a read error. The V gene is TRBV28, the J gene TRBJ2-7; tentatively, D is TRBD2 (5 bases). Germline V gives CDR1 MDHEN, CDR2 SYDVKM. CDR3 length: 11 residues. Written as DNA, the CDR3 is TGTGCCAGCAGTTTATTCGAGGAGGTCCACTTC. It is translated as CASSLFEEVHF.

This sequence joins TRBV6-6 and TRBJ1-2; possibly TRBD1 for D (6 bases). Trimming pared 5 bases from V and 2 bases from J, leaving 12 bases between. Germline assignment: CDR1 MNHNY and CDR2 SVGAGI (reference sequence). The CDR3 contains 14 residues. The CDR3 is CASSPGALNYGYTF. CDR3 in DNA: TGTGCCAGCAGTCCAGGGGCTCTAAACTATGGCTACACCTTC.

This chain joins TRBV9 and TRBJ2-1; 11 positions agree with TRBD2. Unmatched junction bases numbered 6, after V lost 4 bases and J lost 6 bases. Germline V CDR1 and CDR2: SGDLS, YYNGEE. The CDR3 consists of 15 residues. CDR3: CASSLDGLAGNEQFF. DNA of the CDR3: TGTGCCAGCAGCTTAGATGGACTAGCGGGCAATGAGCAGTTCTTC.

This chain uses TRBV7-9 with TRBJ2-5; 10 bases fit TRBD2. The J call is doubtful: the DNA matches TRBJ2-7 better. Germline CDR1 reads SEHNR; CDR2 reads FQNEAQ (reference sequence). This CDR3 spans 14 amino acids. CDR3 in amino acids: CAGDEEAGGYEQYF. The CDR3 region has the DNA TGTGCCGGAGACGAAGAAGCGGGAGGGTACGAGCAGTACTTC.

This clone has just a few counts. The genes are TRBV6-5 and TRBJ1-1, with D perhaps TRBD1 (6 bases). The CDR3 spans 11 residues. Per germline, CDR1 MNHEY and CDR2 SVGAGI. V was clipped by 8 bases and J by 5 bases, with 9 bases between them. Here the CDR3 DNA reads TGTGCCAGCGACAGGTTTACTGAAGCTTTCTTT. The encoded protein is CASDRFTEAFF.

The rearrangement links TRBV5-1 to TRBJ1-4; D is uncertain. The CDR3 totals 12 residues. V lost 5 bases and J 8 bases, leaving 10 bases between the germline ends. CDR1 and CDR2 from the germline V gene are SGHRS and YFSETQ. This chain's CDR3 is CASRSEPEKLFF. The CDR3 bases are TGCGCCAGCAGGTCGGAGCCGGAAAAACTGTTTTTT. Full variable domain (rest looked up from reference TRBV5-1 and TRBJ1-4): KAGVTQTPRYLIKTRGQQVTLSCSPISGHRSVSWYQQTPGQGLQFLFEYFSETQRNKGNFPGRFSGRQFSNSRSEMNVSTLELGDSALYLCASRSEPEKLFFGSGTQLSVL.

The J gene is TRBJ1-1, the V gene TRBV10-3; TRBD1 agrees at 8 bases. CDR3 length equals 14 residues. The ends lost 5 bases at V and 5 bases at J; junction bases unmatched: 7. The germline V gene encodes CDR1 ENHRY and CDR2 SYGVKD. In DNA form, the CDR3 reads TGTGCCATCAGTAGACAGGGGATGCGGACTGAAGCTTTCTTT. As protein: CAISRQGMRTEAFF.

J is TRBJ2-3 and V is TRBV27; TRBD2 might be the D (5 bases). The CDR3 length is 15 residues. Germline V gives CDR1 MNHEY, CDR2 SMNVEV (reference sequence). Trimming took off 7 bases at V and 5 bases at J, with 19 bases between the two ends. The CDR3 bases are TGTGCCAGCACCCCCGGACTGACCAAGGTAGATACGCAGTATTTT. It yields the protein CASTPGLTKVDTQYF.

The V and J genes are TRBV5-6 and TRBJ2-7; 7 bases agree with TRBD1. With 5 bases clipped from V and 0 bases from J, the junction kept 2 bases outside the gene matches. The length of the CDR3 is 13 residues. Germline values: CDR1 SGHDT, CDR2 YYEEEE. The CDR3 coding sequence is TGTGCCAGCAGGGGACAGAGCTCCTACGAGCAGTACTTC. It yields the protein CASRGQSSYEQYF.

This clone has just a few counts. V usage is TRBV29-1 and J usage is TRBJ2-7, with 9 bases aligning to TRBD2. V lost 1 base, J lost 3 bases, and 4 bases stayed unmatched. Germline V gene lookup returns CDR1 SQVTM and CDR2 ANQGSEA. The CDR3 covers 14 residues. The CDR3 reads CSVEASGGLYEQYF. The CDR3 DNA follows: TGCAGCGTTGAAGCCAGCGGGGGGCTCTACGAGCAGTACTTC.

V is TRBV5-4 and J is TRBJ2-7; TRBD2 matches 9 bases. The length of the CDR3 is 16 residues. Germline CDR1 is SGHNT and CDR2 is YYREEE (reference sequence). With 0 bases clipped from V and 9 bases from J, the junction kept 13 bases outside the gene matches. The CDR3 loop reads CASSLAGRTSERGQYF. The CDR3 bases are TGTGCCAGCAGCTTGGCCGGTAGGACTAGCGAACGTGGGCAGTACTTC.

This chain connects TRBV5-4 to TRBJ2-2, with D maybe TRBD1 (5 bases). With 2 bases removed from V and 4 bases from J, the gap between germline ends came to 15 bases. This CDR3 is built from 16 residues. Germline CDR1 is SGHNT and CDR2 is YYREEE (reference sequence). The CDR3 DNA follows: TGTGCCAGCAGCTTCCCTCGACAGTACGGCACCGGGGAGCTGTTTTTT. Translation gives CASSFPRQYGTGELFF.

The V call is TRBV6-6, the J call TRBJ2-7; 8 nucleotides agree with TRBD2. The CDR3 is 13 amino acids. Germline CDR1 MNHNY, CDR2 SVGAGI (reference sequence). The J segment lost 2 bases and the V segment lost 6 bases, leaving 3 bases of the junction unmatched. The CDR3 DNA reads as TGTGCCAGCAGGGCGGGAGGCACCTACGAGCAGTACTTC. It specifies CASRAGGTYEQYF.

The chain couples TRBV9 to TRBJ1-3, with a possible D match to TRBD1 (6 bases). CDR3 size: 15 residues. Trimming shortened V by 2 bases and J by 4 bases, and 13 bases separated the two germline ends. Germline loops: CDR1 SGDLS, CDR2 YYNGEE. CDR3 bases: TGTGCCAGCAGCGTGTCCCCCGGACAGGGAAACACCATATATTTT. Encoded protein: CASSVSPGQGNTIYF.

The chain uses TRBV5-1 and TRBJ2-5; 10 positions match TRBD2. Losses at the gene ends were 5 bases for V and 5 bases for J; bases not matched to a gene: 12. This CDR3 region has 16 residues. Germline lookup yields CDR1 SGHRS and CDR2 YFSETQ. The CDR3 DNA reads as TGCGCCAGCAGACGATTCACCGGGACTAGCGCCGAGACCCAGTACTTC. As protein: CASRRFTGTSAETQYF.

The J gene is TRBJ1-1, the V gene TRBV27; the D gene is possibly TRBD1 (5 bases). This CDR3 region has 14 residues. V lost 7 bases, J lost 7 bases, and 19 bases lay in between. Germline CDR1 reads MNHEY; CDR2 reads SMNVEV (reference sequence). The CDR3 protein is CASNPLPRQYEAFF. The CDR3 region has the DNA TGTGCCAGCAATCCGCTTCCACGACAGTATGAAGCTTTCTTT.

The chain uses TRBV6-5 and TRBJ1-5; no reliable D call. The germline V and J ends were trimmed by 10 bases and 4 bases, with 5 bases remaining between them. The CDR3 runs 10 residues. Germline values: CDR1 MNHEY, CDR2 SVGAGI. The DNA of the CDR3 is TGTGCCAACTTAAATCAGCCCCAGCATTTT. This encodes CANLNQPQHF.

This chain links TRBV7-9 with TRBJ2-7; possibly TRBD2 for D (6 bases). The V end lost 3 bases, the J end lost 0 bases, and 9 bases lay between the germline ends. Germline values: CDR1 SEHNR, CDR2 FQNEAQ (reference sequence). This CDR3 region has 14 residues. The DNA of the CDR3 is TGTGCCAGCAGCTTTGGCGGGGCCTCCTACGAGCAGTACTTC. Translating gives CASSFGGASYEQYF.

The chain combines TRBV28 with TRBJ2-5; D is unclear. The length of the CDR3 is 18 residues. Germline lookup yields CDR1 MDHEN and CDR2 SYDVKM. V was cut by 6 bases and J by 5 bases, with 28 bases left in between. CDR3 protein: CASSPRLGRRLPRETQYF. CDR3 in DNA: TGTGCCAGCAGCCCTAGGCTGGGTCGGCGACTGCCAAGGGAGACCCAGTACTTC.

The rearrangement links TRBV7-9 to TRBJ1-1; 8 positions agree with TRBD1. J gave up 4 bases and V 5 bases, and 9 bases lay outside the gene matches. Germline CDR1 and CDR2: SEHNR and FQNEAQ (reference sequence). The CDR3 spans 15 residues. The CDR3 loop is CASSPRGRRSTEAFF. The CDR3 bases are TGTGCCAGCAGCCCCAGGGGGCGCAGATCCACTGAAGCTTTCTTT.